This is a list of T cell receptor beta chains from one sample in a study of blood T cell repertoires in COVID-19. Profiling relied on immunoSEQ multiplex PCR, and the TCRdb table lists in-frame clones only, not all of them. In the table there are roughly 260,000 clones, approximately 83% of which are singletons. The sequenced sample was PBMCs or T cells enriched from blood (not recorded which). The source is a woman aged 45-60 years who had recovered from COVID-19. CDR3s include the opening cysteine and the closing phenylalanine or tryptophan. Fields, in order: clone size, J gene, V gene, D gene, CDR3 DNA, CDR3 protein. The D gene is left open where the match is weak. Clone sizes are given selectively: once, few, many, or a class where the clone is expanded.

size: few; J: TRBJ2-1; V: TRBV5-4; D: -; DNA: TGTGCCAGCAGCTTGGTAAAAATGAGGGACAATGAGCAGTTCTTC; CDR3: CASSLVKMRDNEQFF
size: -; J: TRBJ2-1; V: TRBV28; D: -; DNA: TGTGCCAGCAGTTTTTATACCGGCAATGAGCAGTTCTTC; CDR3: CASSFYTGNEQFF
size: -; J: TRBJ2-1; V: TRBV7-6; D: TRBD2; DNA: TGTGCCAGCAGCTTGGAGATTAGCGGGAGCTCCTACAATGAGCAGTTCTTC; CDR3: CASSLEISGSSYNEQFF
size: -; J: TRBJ2-4; V: TRBV18; D: TRBD1; DNA: TGTGCCAGCTCACCTGGGACAGGGGGGGAAAACATTCAGTACTTC; CDR3: CASSPGTGGENIQYF
size: -; J: TRBJ2-2; V: TRBV2; D: TRBD2; DNA: TGTGCCAGCAGTGAACGGGCGGGAGGCACCGGGGAGCTGTTTTTT; CDR3: CASSERAGGTGELFF
size: -; J: TRBJ2-1; V: TRBV28; D: -; DNA: TGTGCCAGCAGTACCCCGGTTCTAGCCGGTCCCTACAATGAGCAGTTCTTC; CDR3: CASSTPVLAGPYNEQFF
size: once; J: TRBJ1-2; V: TRBV2; D: TRBD1; DNA: TGTGCCAGCAGTGGGTCGGACAGGTACGGCTACACCTTC; CDR3: CASSGSDRYGYTF
size: -; J: TRBJ2-7; V: TRBV4-1; D: TRBD2; DNA: TGCGCCAGCAGCCAGGGACTAGCGAGCTACGAGCAGTACTTC; CDR3: CASSQGLASYEQYF
size: -; J: TRBJ1-1; V: TRBV19; D: -; DNA: TGTGCCAGTAAATTACAGGGCAGTATGAACACTGAAGCTTTCTTT; CDR3: CASKLQGSMNTEAFF
size: -; J: TRBJ1-3; V: TRBV28; D: -; DNA: TGTGCCAGCAGTTCCGTGACAGGTCGGCTAGTCGGAAACACCATATATTTT; CDR3: CASSSVTGRLVGNTIYF
size: once; J: TRBJ1-5; V: TRBV15; D: TRBD1; DNA: TGTGCCACCAGCAGTGGAACAGGGGAGAGACAGCCCCAGCATTTT; CDR3: CATSSGTGERQPQHF
size: -; J: TRBJ2-5; V: TRBV2; D: -; DNA: TGTGCCAGCAGCCAGGGAATGGAGACCCAGTACTTC; CDR3: CASSQGMETQYF
size: few; J: TRBJ2-4; V: TRBV18; D: TRBD2; DNA: TGTGCCAGCTCAGCAGGGACTAGCGGGAGTAACATTCAGTACTTC; CDR3: CASSAGTSGSNIQYF
size: few; J: TRBJ2-1; V: TRBV28; D: TRBD2; DNA: TGTGCCAGCAGCCGACTGGGCGGGAGCGAGAATGAGCAGTTCTTC; CDR3: CASSRLGGSENEQFF